One and the same sample provided the 15 T cell receptor beta chains below, sequenced in a study of cytotoxic CD8 clonotypes in ibrutinib-treated CLL. The repertoire was sequenced with immunoSEQ multiplex PCR; TCRdb's copy has only in-frame clones and lacks some. The sample shows roughly 300,000 clones, about 72% of them seen only once. Sequenced here: PBMCs, sampled at disease progression, from a patient treated with ibrutinib. The origin of the receptors is a human donor with chronic lymphocytic leukemia.

The rearrangement joins TRBV19 to TRBJ1-1; D is unresolved. The CDR3 has 13 amino acids. The germline V and J ends were trimmed by 5 bases and 3 bases, with 10 bases remaining between them. Germline CDR1 reads LNHDA; CDR2 reads SQIVND (reference sequence). The CDR3 DNA reads as TGTGCCAGTAGTGGTTGGGCATACACTGAAGCTTTCTTT. The encoded protein is CASSGWAYTEAFF.

About this clone: A junction boundary mismatches the germline segment, possibly from a read error. This chain uses TRBV7-3 with TRBJ2-2; 11 bases are shared with TRBD1. This CDR3 region has 14 residues. The germline V gene has CDR1 SGHTA and CDR2 FQGTGA. CDR3 amino acids: CATSGTGGTGELFF. The CDR3 DNA is TGTGCCACCAGCGGGACAGGGGGCACCGGGGAGCTGTTTTTT.

The chain is built from TRBV11-2 and TRBJ2-2; 9 bases map to TRBD2. After removal of 5 bases from V and 2 bases from J, the junction contained 6 bases not matched to a gene. The CDR3 consists of 16 residues. Germline V gene sequence: CDR1 SGHAT, CDR2 FQNNGV. The CDR3 DNA sequence: TGTGCCAGCAGCCTCTATAGCGGGAGAAACACCGGGGAGCTGTTTTTT. This translates into CASSLYSGRNTGELFF.

A few counts support this clone. This CDR3 is CASSLDSARANGYTF. CDR3 DNA sequence: TGTGCCAGCAGTTTAGACTCCGCCAGGGCGAATGGCTACACCTTC. The V gene is TRBV28, the J gene TRBJ1-2; the D gene is possibly TRBD1 (5 bases). Germline CDR1 and CDR2: MDHEN and SYDVKM. The CDR3 extends over 15 amino acids. V was cut by 2 bases and J by 6 bases, with 16 bases left in between.

As regards this clone: The same CDR3 also results from other DNA sequences found in this sample. The chain employs TRBV9 and TRBJ2-7; no firm D call. Between the trimmed V and J ends, which lost 2 bases and 3 bases, there was a span of 9 bases. Germline V gives CDR1 SGDLS, CDR2 YYNGEE. This CDR3 has 13 amino acids. CDR3 residues: CASSVADHYEQYF. The DNA of the CDR3 is TGTGCCAGCAGCGTGGCAGATCACTACGAGCAGTACTTC.

The V call is TRBV6-6, the J call TRBJ2-7; possible D gene TRBD2, 6 bases. In germline, CDR1 is MNHNY, CDR2 SVGAGI (reference sequence). The CDR3 covers 15 residues. With 2 bases removed from V and 6 bases from J, the gap between germline ends came to 17 bases. The CDR3 spells CASSYGEEGSAEQYF. The CDR3 coding sequence is TGTGCCAGCAGTTACGGGGAGGAGGGGTCGGCCGAGCAGTACTTC.

The chain links TRBV9 to TRBJ1-1; TRBD1 is a possible D gene (5 bases). V dropped 4 bases and J dropped 3 bases, with 10 bases sitting between them. Germline V lookup: CDR1 SGDLS, CDR2 YYNGEE. CDR3 length: 13 amino acids. The CDR3 DNA reads TGTGCCAGCAGCACTAAGGGGTACACTGAAGCTTTCTTT. This translates into CASSTKGYTEAFF. The full variable domain, with the rest looked up from reference TRBV9 and TRBJ1-1, is DSGVTQTPKHLITATGQRVTLRCSPRSGDLSVYWYQQSLDQGLQFLIQYYNGEERAKGNILERFSAQQFPDLHSELNLSSLELGDSALYFCASSTKGYTEAFFGQGTRLTVV.

Points on this clone: The sample holds other DNA sequences that translate to the same CDR3. The V call is TRBV7-9, the J call TRBJ2-7; TRBD2 might be the D (6 bases). The germline CDR1 and CDR2 sequences are SEHNR and FQNEAQ (reference sequence). The CDR3 extends over 14 amino acids. Trimming cost V 3 bases and J 0 bases, with 9 bases left between them. CDR3 residues: CASSLGRDSYEQYF. The CDR3 nucleotides read TGTGCCAGCAGCTTGGGGCGGGACTCCTACGAGCAGTACTTC. Drawing the rest from reference TRBV7-9 and TRBJ2-7, the complete variable domain is DTGVSQNPRHKITKRGQNVTFRCDPISEHNRLYWYRQTLGQGPEFLTYFQNEAQLEKSRLLSDRFSAERPKGSFSTLEIQRTEQGDSAMYLCASSLGRDSYEQYFGPGTRLTVT.

The genes are TRBV6-5 and TRBJ2-1, with D possibly matching TRBD1 (6 bases). This CDR3 has 14 residues. Trimming pared 6 bases from V and 10 bases from J, leaving 19 bases between. Germline V lookup: CDR1 MNHEY, CDR2 SVGAGI. CDR3 in DNA: TGTGCCAGCAGGGAGGACGACATAAGGGGGGAGCAGTTCTTC. Translation: CASREDDIRGEQFF.

The chain employs TRBV6-6 and TRBJ2-7; 11 bases line up with TRBD1. From germline, CDR1 is MNHNY and CDR2 SVGAGI (reference sequence). V lost 7 bases to trimming and J lost 6 bases; unmatched junction nucleotides: 14. This CDR3 comprises 16 residues. In DNA form, the CDR3 reads TGTGCCAGCACTTCACGATGGGGACAGGGGGTTTCCGAGCAGTACTTC. Residues: CASTSRWGQGVSEQYF.

J is TRBJ2-3 and V is TRBV5-1; D remains unclear. The germline V gene encodes CDR1 SGHRS and CDR2 YFSETQ. Trimming cost V 0 bases and J 6 bases, with 5 bases left between them. The CDR3 is 12 amino acids. As DNA, the CDR3 is TGCGCCAGCAGCTTGGAGGACGATACGCAGTATTTT. Protein: CASSLEDDTQYF.

V usage is TRBV23-1 and J usage is TRBJ2-3; D is possibly TRBD1 or TRBD2 (5 bases each). TRBV23-1 is reported as an ORF; its role is uncertain. The CDR3 is made up of 17 amino acids. Trimming removed 0 bases from V and 0 bases from J, with 13 bases in between. The CDR3 sequence is CASSQSSDGTSTDTQYF. The CDR3 bases are TGCGCCAGCAGTCAATCTTCGGACGGGACCAGCACAGATACGCAGTATTTT.

This chain joins TRBV19 and TRBJ1-5; tentative D call: TRBD1 (6 bases). This CDR3 comprises 14 residues. Germline CDR1 is LNHDA and CDR2 is SQIVND (reference sequence). V was trimmed by 11 bases and J by 0 bases, leaving 14 bases between them. CDR3 sequence reads: CAVGTPYSNQPQHF. The CDR3 region has the DNA TGTGCCGTGGGGACACCATATAGCAATCAGCCCCAGCATTTT.

This chain connects TRBV4-3 to TRBJ2-1; D not resolved. This CDR3 comprises 14 residues. The V gene lost 0 bases and the J gene lost 5 bases, with 8 bases spanning the gap. Looked up from germline, CDR1 is LGHNA and CDR2 is YSLEER. The CDR3 DNA reads TGCGCCAGCAGCCAAGATCTGGTGGACAATGAGCAGTTCTTC. Encoded protein: CASSQDLVDNEQFF.

In its sample, this clone was seen once. The chain employs TRBV2 and TRBJ2-7; 9 bases align to TRBD2. Germline CDR1 and CDR2: SNHLY and FYNNEI. V gave up 7 bases and J gave up 1 base; unmatched junction bases: 8. The CDR3 has 15 amino acids. The CDR3 nucleotides read TGTGCCAGCACCGAAGGACTAGCGTGGTCCTACGAGCAGTACTTC. Its translation is CASTEGLAWSYEQYF.